This paragraph reports one T cell receptor (beta chain). This specimen belongs to a study of OX40 agonist ivuxolimab in advanced cancers. The protocol was immunoSEQ multiplex PCR, while the TCRdb copy is restricted to in-frame clones and leaves out a portion. The repertoire holds 85,000 to 130,000 clones, with 90% as singletons. Germline V gives CDR1 MNHNY, CDR2 SVGAGI (reference sequence). Trimming took 5 bases from V and 6 from J; bases not matched to a gene: 4. The CDR3 spans 12 residues. The sequence was collected from an adult with an advanced solid tumor such as melanoma, head and neck, liver or kidney cancer. The chain has TRBV6-6 and TRBJ2-7; 7 nucleotides line up with TRBD1. The sequencing used CD4+ or CD8+ T cells sorted from blood, collected in a trial of the OX40 agonist ivuxolimab. CDR3 loop: CASSQTGTEQYF. In nucleotides, the CDR3 is TGTGCCAGCAGTCAGACAGGGACCGAGCAGTACTTC.